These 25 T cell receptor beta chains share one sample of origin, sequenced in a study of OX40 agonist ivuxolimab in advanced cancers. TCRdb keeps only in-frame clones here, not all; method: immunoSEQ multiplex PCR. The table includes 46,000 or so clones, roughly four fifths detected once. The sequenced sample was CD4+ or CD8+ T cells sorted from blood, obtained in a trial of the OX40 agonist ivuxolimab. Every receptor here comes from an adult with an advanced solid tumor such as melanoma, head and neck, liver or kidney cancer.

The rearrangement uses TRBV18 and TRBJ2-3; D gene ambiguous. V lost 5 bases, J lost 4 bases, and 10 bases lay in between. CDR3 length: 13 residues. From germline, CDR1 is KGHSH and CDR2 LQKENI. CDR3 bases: TGTGCCAGCTCAACGGGCCTGCCAGATACGCAGTATTTT. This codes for CASSTGLPDTQYF.

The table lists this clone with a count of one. CDR3 sequence: CASSLEASGTSEQYF. As DNA, the CDR3 is TGTGCCAGCAGCTTAGAGGCTAGCGGGACGTCCGAGCAGTACTTC. The chain employs TRBV11-2 and TRBJ2-7, with 9 bases identical to TRBD2. There are 15 residues in the CDR3. Germline CDR1 SGHAT, CDR2 FQNNGV. Trimming at V came to 0 bases and at J to 6 bases, leaving 6 bases not matched to a gene.

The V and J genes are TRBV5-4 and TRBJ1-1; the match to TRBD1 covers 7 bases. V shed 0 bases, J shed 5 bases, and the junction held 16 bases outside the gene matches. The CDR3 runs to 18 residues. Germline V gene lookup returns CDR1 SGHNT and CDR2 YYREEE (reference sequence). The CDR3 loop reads CASSLVPGQRPRGTEAFF. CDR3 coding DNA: TGTGCCAGCAGCTTGGTTCCGGGACAGCGACCTCGGGGAACTGAAGCTTTCTTT.

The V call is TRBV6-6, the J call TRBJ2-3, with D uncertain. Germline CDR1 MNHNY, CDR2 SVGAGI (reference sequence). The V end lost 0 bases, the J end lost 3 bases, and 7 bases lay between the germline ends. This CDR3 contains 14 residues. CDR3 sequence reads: CASSYSERTDTQYF. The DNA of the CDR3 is TGTGCCAGCAGTTACTCCGAACGGACAGATACGCAGTATTTT.

Here the CDR3 reads CASSLGPGRDTEAFF. Written as DNA, the CDR3 is TGCGCCAGCAGCTTGGGGCCGGGTAGAGACACTGAAGCTTTCTTT. The genes are TRBV5-1 and TRBJ1-1; no reliable D call. This CDR3 spans 15 amino acids. CDR1 is SGHRS, CDR2 YFSETQ, per germline. Trimming took off 0 bases at V and 3 bases at J, with 12 bases between the two ends.

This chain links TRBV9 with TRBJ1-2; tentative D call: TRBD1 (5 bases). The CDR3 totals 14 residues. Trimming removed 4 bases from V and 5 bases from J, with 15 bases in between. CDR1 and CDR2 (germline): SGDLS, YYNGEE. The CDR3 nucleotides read TGTGCCAGCAGCTTTTCCGGGGCCGAATATGGCTACACCTTC. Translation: CASSFSGAEYGYTF.

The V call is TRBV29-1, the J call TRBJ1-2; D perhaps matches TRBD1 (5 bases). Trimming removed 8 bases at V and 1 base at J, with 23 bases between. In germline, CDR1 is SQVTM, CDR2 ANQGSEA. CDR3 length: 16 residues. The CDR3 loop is CSHSGGPDGGNYGYTF. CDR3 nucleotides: TGCAGCCATTCGGGGGGACCCGACGGCGGTAACTATGGCTACACCTTC.

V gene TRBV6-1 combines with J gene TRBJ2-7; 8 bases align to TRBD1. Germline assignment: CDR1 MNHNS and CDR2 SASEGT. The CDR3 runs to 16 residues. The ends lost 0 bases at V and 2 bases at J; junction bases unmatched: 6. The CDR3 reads CASSEAADRGPYEQYF. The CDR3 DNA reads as TGTGCCAGCAGTGAAGCGGCCGACAGGGGCCCCTACGAGCAGTACTTC.

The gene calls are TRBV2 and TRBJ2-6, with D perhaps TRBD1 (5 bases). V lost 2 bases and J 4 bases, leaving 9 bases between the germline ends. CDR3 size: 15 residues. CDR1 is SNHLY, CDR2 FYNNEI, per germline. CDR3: CASSELGLGANVLTF. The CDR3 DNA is TGTGCCAGCAGTGAATTGGGGCTCGGGGCCAACGTCCTGACTTTC.

The CDR3 nucleotides read TGCGCCAGCAGCTACAGGGCAGGGGAGACCCAGTACTTC. Translating gives CASSYRAGETQYF. The chain joins TRBV10-1 to TRBJ2-5; possibly TRBD1 for D (6 bases). The CDR3 is 13 amino acids. In germline, CDR1 is WNHNN, CDR2 SYGVQD (reference sequence). The V and J ends lost 6 bases and 5 bases respectively, with 13 bases between them.

The CDR3 loop reads CASTGASSYNEQFF. The CDR3 DNA reads as TGCGCCAGCACGGGGGCCAGCTCCTACAATGAGCAGTTCTTC. The chain combines TRBV5-1 with TRBJ2-1; either TRBD1 or TRBD2 may supply D (6 bases each). The V and J ends lost 6 bases and 0 bases respectively, with 10 bases between them. The CDR3 consists of 14 residues. Looked up from germline, CDR1 is SGHRS and CDR2 is YFSETQ.

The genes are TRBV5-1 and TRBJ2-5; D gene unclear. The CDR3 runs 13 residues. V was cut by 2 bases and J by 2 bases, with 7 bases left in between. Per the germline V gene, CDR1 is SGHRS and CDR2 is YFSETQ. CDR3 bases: TGCGCCAGCAGCTTTAGGAGACAAGAGACCCAGTACTTC. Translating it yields CASSFRRQETQYF.

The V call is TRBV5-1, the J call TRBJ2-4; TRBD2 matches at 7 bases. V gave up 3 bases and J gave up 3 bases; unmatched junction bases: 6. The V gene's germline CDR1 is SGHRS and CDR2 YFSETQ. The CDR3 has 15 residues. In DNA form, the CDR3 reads TGCGCCAGCAGCTCGGGAGGTTTGGGCAAAAACATTCAGTACTTC. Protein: CASSSGGLGKNIQYF.

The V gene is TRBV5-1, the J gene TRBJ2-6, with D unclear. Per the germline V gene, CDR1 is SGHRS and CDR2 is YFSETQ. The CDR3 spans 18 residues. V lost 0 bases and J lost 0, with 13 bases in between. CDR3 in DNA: TGCGCCAGCAGCTTGGGGTACAGCGTCAACTCTGGGGCCAACGTCCTGACTTTC. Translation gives CASSLGYSVNSGANVLTF.

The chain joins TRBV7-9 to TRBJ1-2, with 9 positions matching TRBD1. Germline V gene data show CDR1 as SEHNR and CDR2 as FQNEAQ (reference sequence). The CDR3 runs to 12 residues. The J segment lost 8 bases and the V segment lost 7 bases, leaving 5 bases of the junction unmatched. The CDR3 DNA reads TGTGCCAGCACCACAGGGGGCGCCGGCTACACCTTC. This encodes CASTTGGAGYTF.

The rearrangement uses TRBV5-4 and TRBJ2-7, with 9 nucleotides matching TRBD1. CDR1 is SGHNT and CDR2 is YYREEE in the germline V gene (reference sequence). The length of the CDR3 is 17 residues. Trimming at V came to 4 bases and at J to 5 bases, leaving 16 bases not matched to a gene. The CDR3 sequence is CASSLQGALVMRDEQYF. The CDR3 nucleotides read TGTGCCAGCAGCCTACAGGGGGCCTTGGTAATGCGTGACGAGCAGTACTTC. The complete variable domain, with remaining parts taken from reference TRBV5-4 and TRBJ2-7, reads ETGVTQSPTHLIKTRGQQVTLRCSSQSGHNTVSWYQQALGQGPQFIFQYYREEENGRGNFPPRFSGLQFPNYSSELNVNALELDDSALYLCASSLQGALVMRDEQYFGPGTRLTVT.

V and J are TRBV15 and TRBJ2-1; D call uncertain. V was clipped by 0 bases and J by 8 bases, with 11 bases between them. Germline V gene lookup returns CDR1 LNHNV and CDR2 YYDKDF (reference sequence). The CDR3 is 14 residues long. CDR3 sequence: CATSRELLVDEQFF. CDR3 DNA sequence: TGTGCCACCAGCAGAGAGCTATTGGTCGATGAGCAGTTCTTC.

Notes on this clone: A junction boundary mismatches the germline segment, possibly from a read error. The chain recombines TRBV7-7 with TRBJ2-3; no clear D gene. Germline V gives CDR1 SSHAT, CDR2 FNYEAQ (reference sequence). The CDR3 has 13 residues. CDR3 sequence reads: CASSLQSTDTQYF. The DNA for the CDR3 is TGTGCTAGCAGCCTCCAGAGCACAGATACGCAGTATTTT.

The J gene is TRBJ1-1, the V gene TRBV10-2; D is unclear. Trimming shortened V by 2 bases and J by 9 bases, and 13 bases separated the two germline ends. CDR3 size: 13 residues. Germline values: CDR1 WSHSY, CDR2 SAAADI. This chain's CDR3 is CASSEPTLSKAFF. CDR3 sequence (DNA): TGCGCCAGCAGTGAGCCGACGTTATCCAAAGCTTTCTTT.

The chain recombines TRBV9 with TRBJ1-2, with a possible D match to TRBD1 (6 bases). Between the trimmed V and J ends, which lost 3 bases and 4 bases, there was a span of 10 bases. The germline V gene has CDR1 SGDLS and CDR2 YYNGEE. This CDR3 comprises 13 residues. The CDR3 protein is CASSDEGGYGYTF. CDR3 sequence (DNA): TGTGCCAGCAGCGATGAAGGGGGCTATGGCTACACCTTC.

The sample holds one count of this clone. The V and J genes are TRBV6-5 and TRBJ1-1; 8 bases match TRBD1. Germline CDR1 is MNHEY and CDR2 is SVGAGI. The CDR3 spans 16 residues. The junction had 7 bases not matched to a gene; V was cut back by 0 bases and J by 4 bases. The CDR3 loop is CASSYSNQGAATEAFF. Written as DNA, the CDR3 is TGTGCCAGCAGTTACTCGAACCAGGGGGCGGCCACTGAAGCTTTCTTT.

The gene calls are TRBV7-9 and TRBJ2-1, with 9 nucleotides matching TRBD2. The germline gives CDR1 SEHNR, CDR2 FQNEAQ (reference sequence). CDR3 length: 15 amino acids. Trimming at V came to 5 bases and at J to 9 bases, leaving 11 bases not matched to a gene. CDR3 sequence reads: CASSLGGSGSSEQFF. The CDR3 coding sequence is TGTGCCAGCAGCCTAGGTGGTAGCGGGAGTAGTGAGCAGTTCTTC. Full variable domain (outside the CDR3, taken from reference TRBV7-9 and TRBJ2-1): DTGVSQNPRHKITKRGQNVTFRCDPISEHNRLYWYRQTLGQGPEFLTYFQNEAQLEKSRLLSDRFSAERPKGSFSTLEIQRTEQGDSAMYLCASSLGGSGSSEQFFGPGTRLTVL.

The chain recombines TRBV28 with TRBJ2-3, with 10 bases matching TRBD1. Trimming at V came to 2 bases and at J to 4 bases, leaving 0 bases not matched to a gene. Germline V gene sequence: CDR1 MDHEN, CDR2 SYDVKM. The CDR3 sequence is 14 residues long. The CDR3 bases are TGTGCCAGCAGTTTAGGACAGGGGGCAGATACGCAGTATTTT. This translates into CASSLGQGADTQYF.

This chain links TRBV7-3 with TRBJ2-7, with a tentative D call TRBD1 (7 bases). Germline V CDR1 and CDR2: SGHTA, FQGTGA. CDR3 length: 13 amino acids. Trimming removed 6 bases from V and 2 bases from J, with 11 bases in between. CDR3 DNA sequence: TGTGCCAGCAGTTCAGGGGGGACCTACGAGCAGTACTTC. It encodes CASSSGGTYEQYF.

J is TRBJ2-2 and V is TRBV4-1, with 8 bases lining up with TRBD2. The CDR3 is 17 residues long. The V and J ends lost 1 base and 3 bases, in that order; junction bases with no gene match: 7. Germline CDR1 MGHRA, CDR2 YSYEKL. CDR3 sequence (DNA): TGCGCCAGCAGCCAAGTGGCGGGAGGTTTCTACACCGGGGAGCTGTTTTTT. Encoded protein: CASSQVAGGFYTGELFF.